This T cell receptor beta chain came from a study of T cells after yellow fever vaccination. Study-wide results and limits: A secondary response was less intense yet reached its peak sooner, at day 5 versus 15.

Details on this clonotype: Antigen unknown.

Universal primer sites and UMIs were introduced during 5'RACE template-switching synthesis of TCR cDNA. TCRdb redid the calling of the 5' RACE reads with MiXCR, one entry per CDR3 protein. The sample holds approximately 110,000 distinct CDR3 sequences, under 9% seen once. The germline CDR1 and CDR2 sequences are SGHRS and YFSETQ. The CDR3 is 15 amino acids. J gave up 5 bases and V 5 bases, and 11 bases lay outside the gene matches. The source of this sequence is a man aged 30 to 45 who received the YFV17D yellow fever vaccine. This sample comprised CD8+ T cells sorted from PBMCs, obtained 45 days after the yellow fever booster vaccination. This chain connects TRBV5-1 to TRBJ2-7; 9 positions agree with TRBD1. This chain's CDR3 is CASSSPGTGTHEQYF. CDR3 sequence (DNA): TGCGCCAGCAGTTCCCCCGGGACAGGGACCCACGAGCAGTACTTC. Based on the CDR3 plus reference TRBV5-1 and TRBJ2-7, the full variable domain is KAGVTQTPRYLIKTRGQQVTLSCSPISGHRSVSWYQQTPGQGLQFLFEYFSETQRNKGNFPGRFSGRQFSNSRSEMNVSTLELGDSALYLCASSSPGTGTHEQYFGPGTRLTVT.